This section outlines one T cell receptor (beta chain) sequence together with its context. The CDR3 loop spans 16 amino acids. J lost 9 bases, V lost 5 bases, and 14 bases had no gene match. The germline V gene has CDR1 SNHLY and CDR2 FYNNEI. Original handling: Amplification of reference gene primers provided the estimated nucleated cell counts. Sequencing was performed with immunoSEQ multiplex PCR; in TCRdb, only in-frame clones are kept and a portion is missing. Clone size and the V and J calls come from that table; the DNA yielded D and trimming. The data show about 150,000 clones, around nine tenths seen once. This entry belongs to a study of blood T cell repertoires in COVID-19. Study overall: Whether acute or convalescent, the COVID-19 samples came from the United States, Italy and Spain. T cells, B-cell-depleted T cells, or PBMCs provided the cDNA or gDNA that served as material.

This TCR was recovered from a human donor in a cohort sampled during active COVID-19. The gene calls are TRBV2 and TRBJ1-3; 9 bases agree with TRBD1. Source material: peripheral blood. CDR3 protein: CASSLRDRALSSTIYF. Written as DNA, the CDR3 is TGTGCCAGCAGTCTCCGGGACAGGGCCCTTAGCAGCACCATATATTTT.